A selection of T cell receptor beta chains follows, all from one sample in a study of cytomegalovirus exposure and HLA in healthy donors. Measured with immunoSEQ multiplex PCR; TCRdb has only the in-frame clones, and not every one. The sample yields about 120,000 clones, roughly 90% seen once. The sample consisted of PBMCs. These receptors all come from a woman under 30 in good health and CMV-seropositive. CDR3s leave out the opening cysteine and the closing phenylalanine or tryptophan. Part of the rows lack a size; the others show once, few, many or a class for expanded clones.

TRBJ2-1	NA	TRBV2	ATGLTSHEQF
TRBJ1-4	NA	TRBV7-2	ASSLGQVFNEKLF
TRBJ1-1	NA	TRBV23-1	ARVLRGRLVYAEAF
TRBJ1-2	NA	TRBV11-2	ASSFTVPYGYT
TRBJ1-3	NA	TRBV5-3	ARSPGQVSGNTIY
TRBJ1-5	NA	TRBV11-2	ASSLDRRGQRYQPQH
TRBJ2-7	NA	TRBV11-2	ASSQRGVLRGDYEQY
TRBJ2-5	NA	TRBV13	ASSSTGEETQY
TRBJ1-3	NA	TRBV13	ASSHGTGGNTIY
TRBJ2-3	NA	TRBV1	TSSLETPGGPSTDTQY
TRBJ2-7	NA	TRBV6-6	ASRRDPQAYEQY
TRBJ1-2	NA	TRBV20-1	STGDRDGYT
TRBJ2-5	NA	TRBV12-2	ASRLRPGKIAGGSRETQY
TRBJ2-1	NA	TRBV27	ASSSVGAVAYNEQF
TRBJ2-2	NA	TRBV2	ASSRGGDTGELF
TRBJ1-1	NA	TRBV2	VLTSGVTAF
TRBJ2-2	NA	TRBV6-5	ASSRDRGTGELF
TRBJ1-5	NA	TRBV7-2	ASSLSPGNGQPQH
TRBJ1-5	NA	TRBV4-1	ASSQAPPGSKNQPQH
TRBJ1-4	NA	TRBV4-3	ASSQGSLTGGDYPNEKLF
TRBJ1-2	NA	TRBV15	ATSRAGGVGYT
TRBJ1-1	NA	TRBV19	ASSIDLWEGMNTEAF
TRBJ1-2	NA	TRBV7-2	ASSFRRGGYT
TRBJ2-1	NA	TRBV10-3	AISERLAGSYNEQF
TRBJ2-7	NA	TRBV2	ASSDLTSGTSSYEQY
TRBJ1-2	NA	TRBV7-8	ASSLQGGSDGYT
TRBJ1-4	NA	TRBV2	ASIDRGGSEKLF
TRBJ2-1	NA	TRBV6-5	ASSPRRPNNEQF
TRBJ2-5	NA	TRBV7-7	ASSLAGRRETQY
TRBJ2-7	NA	TRBV27	ASSLKGTGSYEQY
TRBJ2-3	NA	TRBV6-5	ASSYSQLAGTDTQY
TRBJ2-5	NA	TRBV11-3	ASSLGGGQQETQY
TRBJ1-1	NA	TRBV7-9	ASSVQASEAF
TRBJ1-3	NA	TRBV5-1	ASSLGTGNTIY
TRBJ1-1	once	TRBV6-5	ASSPNRATEAF
TRBJ2-1	NA	TRBV5-1	ASSLDTSGGTYNEQF
TRBJ1-2	NA	TRBV2	ASSRQGNYGYT
TRBJ1-1	NA	TRBV30	AWTQQTEAF
TRBJ1-2	NA	TRBV9	ASSARDRGPLGYT
TRBJ1-1	NA	TRBV29-1	SVQSHPNTEAF
TRBJ2-1	NA	TRBV4-3	ASSQDGIESGQGRNEQF
TRBJ2-1	NA	TRBV5-6	ASSFTRQKQF
TRBJ2-7	NA	TRBV7-8	ASSLEKGLGPYEQY
TRBJ2-1	NA	TRBV15	ATSREQGRSYNEQF
TRBJ1-5	NA	TRBV6-5	ASSSQWGQPQH
TRBJ1-2	NA	TRBV25-1	ASSEVRGEGYGYT
TRBJ1-1	NA	TRBV5-1	ASSRQGNTEAF
TRBJ1-3	NA	TRBV18	ASSPVSVSGNTIY
TRBJ1-2	NA	TRBV6-6	ASSQGGGGNYGYT
TRBJ2-3	many	TRBV9	ASSVAGYSTDTQY
TRBJ2-3	NA	TRBV5-1	ASSLGTRGDTQY
TRBJ1-2	NA	TRBV4-3	ASSQDNRVFGYT
TRBJ2-7	NA	TRBV18	ASSPGTQRYEQY
TRBJ2-7	NA	TRBV14	ASSQGQTSWDYEQY
TRBJ2-7	once	TRBV29-1	SVGTPNHEQY
TRBJ2-7	once	TRBV5-6	ASSLEWGGGEQY
TRBJ2-1	NA	TRBV2	ASGGTSGGAILLFDEQF